Included here is one T cell receptor (beta chain) sequence, with context. The read comes to an end 3 residues before the CDR3 does, leaving the germline J gene to fill in the end. The protocol was immunoSEQ multiplex PCR, while the TCRdb copy is restricted to in-frame clones and leaves out a portion. The sample's table shows tens of thousands of clones. V lost 2 bases, J lost 4 bases, and 6 bases stayed unmatched. The CDR3 extends over 14 amino acids. CDR1 is DFQATT, CDR2 SNEGSKA, per germline (reference sequence). This sample is drawn from a study of T cells in women clearing cervical HPV infection. Study background: Controls gave blood once infection was undetectable; cases at lesion identification.

The clonotype comes from a woman between 18 and 70 years old with a cervical HPV16 infection that either progressed to CIN3+ or cleared (not recorded which). The specimen was blood buffy coat. V gene TRBV20-1 combines with J gene TRBJ1-2; 8 nucleotides agree with TRBD1. This CDR3 is CSARLDREGYGYTF. The covered CDR3 bases are TGCAGTGCTAGACTGGACAGGGAGGGCTATGGC.